Listed below are T cell receptor beta chains from one sample, sequenced in a study of blood T cell repertoires in COVID-19. TCRdb's table, derived via immunoSEQ multiplex PCR, lists solely in-frame clones and lacks some. The sample shows hundreds of thousands of clones, 75% to 90% of them seen only once. The sample taken for sequencing was PBMCs or T cells enriched from blood (not recorded which). The source is a woman aged 60-75 years who had recovered from COVID-19. The CDR3 runs from the conserved cysteine through the conserved F or W. A D gene is named only where the DNA matches it firmly. Size is omitted from some rows. Given values are once, few, many or a class for expanded clones.

V gene	clone size	D gene	J gene	CDR3 DNA	CDR3 protein
TRBV2	NA	NA	TRBJ2-5	TGTGCCAGCAGTGCGGGCAGGGGAGAGACCCAGTACTTC	CASSAGRGETQYF
TRBV7-9	few	NA	TRBJ1-5	TGTGCCAGCACTGGAGAGATTAGCAATCAGCCCCAGCATTTT	CASTGEISNQPQHF
TRBV4-2	NA	TRBD2	TRBJ2-5	TGTGCCAGCAGCGGACGGACTAGCGGGGGGGCGGAAGAGACCCAGTACTTC	CASSGRTSGGAEETQYF
TRBV24-1	NA	TRBD1	TRBJ1-2	TGTGCCACCAGCCTCGGGACAGCCTATGGCTACACCTTC	CATSLGTAYGYTF
TRBV6-6	NA	TRBD2	TRBJ2-1	TGTGCCAGCAGTCTGGGGGGGGGTCCCTTAGCCATGTCCTACAATGAGCAGTTCTTC	CASSLGGGPLAMSYNEQFF
TRBV13	NA	NA	TRBJ1-2	TGTGCCAGCAGCTTCGGGGAATCAGGGGCCTATGGCTACACCTTC	CASSFGESGAYGYTF
TRBV12-5	NA	TRBD2	TRBJ2-7	TGTGCTAGTGGTTTGGTGAGATCCGGGAGGGACGAGCAGTACTTC	CASGLVRSGRDEQYF
TRBV30	once	NA	TRBJ1-2	TGTGCCTGGAGTGGGGGAGCGGATGGCTACACCTTC	CAWSGGADGYTF
TRBV3-1/TRBV3-2	NA	NA	TRBJ1-4	TGTGCCAGCGGAGGGGACTTAGCAACTAATGAAAAACTGTTTTTT	CASGGDLATNEKLFF
TRBV5-4	NA	NA	TRBJ1-3	TGTGCCAGCACCCAAGGAGGGGGGGCGAATGGAAACACCATATATTTT	CASTQGGGANGNTIYF
TRBV29-1	NA	NA	TRBJ2-7	TGCAGCGTTGCACAGGCCCCCTACGAGCAGTACTTC	CSVAQAPYEQYF
TRBV3-1/TRBV3-2	NA	NA	TRBJ1-1	TGTGCCAGCAGTCCCAGACAGACCAACACTGAAGCTTTCTTT	CASSPRQTNTEAFF
TRBV3-1/TRBV3-2	once	NA	TRBJ2-5	TGTGCCAGCAGCCAAGGGGGGCTAGTCGGTGAGACCCAGTACTTC	CASSQGGLVGETQYF
TRBV5-5	NA	NA	TRBJ1-1	TGTGCCAGCAGTCAGGCGGGGGGAATTTCTGAAGCTTTCTTT	CASSQAGGISEAFF
TRBV19	NA	NA	TRBJ1-5	TGTGCCAGTAGTTTCTCGAGGGATAGCAATCAGCCCCAGCATTTT	CASSFSRDSNQPQHF
TRBV27	NA	NA	TRBJ1-1	TGTGCCACCGTTCCACAGGGAAAGTACACTGAAGCTTTCTTT	CATVPQGKYTEAFF
TRBV5-1	NA	NA	TRBJ1-2	TGCGCCAGCAGCCCTACCAGGGGTTTAGACTATGGCTACACCTTC	CASSPTRGLDYGYTF
TRBV5-1	NA	NA	TRBJ1-1	TGCGCCAGCAGCAAGAGATCGAACACTGAAGCTTTCTTT	CASSKRSNTEAFF
TRBV15	once	NA	TRBJ1-5	TGTGCCACCAGCAGAGATGGACAGCGGGGACAGCCCCAGCATTTT	CATSRDGQRGQPQHF
TRBV2	NA	TRBD1	TRBJ1-2	TGTGCCAGCAGCGAGATCTCCGTACAGGGGAACTATGGCTACACCTTC	CASSEISVQGNYGYTF
TRBV3-1/TRBV3-2	NA	TRBD1	TRBJ1-3	TGTGCCAGCAGCCGGGAACAGGGGAGCTCTGGAAACACCATATATTTT	CASSREQGSSGNTIYF
TRBV5-1	NA	TRBD1	TRBJ1-2	TGCGCCAGCAGCCTGTACACGGGACAGGGGGCCGATGGCTACACCTTC	CASSLYTGQGADGYTF
TRBV5-3	NA	TRBD2	TRBJ2-1	TGTGCCAGAAGCTTCATATCCACTAGCGGTGGTATGAATGAGCAGTTCTTC	CARSFISTSGGMNEQFF
TRBV9	once	TRBD2	TRBJ2-5	TGTGCCAGCAGCGTCGCACCCGGACTAGCGGGGGTCCAAGAGACCCAGTACTTC	CASSVAPGLAGVQETQYF
TRBV7-7	NA	TRBD2	TRBJ2-3	TGTGCTAGCAGCAGAAGCGGGGGCACAGATACGCAGTATTTT	CASSRSGGTDTQYF
TRBV5-8	once	NA	TRBJ1-6	TGTGCCAGCAGCTTGGCCTCGGGGCCCCTCCACTTT	CASSLASGPLHF
TRBV28	few	TRBD1	TRBJ1-2	TGTGCCAGCAGTTTAAATTTGGGGACAGACTATGGCTACACCTTC	CASSLNLGTDYGYTF
TRBV2	NA	TRBD1	TRBJ2-6	TGTGCCAGCGGGGGACAGGCTTCTGGGGCCAACGTCCTGACTTTC	CASGGQASGANVLTF
TRBV19	NA	TRBD1	TRBJ1-1	TGTGCCAGTAGTAGAAAATACAGGGGGCTAGACCCTGAAGCTTTCTTT	CASSRKYRGLDPEAFF
TRBV27	NA	NA	TRBJ1-2	TGTGCCAGCACCAATGGGGCAGGGTGGACCTTC	CASTNGAGWTF
TRBV10-3	NA	TRBD1	TRBJ1-5	TGTGCCATCAGTGAGGGGACAGGCATGGGACCCCAGCATTTT	CAISEGTGMGPQHF